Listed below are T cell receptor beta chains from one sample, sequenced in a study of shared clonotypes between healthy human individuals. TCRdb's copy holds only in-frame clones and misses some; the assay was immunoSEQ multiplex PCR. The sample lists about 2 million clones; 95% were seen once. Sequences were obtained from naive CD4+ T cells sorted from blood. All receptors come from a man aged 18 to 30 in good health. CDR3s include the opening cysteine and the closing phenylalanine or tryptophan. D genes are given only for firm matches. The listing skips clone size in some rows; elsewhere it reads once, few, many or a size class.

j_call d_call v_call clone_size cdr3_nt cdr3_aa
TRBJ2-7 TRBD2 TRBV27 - TGTGCCAGCAGTTTAGTGGGACTAGCGGGAGTCGAGCAGTACTTC CASSLVGLAGVEQYF
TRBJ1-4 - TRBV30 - TGTGCCTGGAGTGTTAGCAGGGATCGCCCCTACCTGTTTTTT CAWSVSRDRPYLFF
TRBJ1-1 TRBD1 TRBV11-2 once TGTGCCAGCAGCCAGCAGGGACAGGGGGACACTGAAGCTTTCTTT CASSQQGQGDTEAFF
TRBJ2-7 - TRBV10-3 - TGTGCCATCAGTGAGTCGACTAGGAGCTACGAGCAGTACTTC CAISESTRSYEQYF
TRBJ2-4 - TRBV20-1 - TGCAGTGCTGGGGGAAGAGACATTCAGTACTTC CSAGGRDIQYF
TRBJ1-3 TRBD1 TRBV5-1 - TGCGCCAGCAGCTTGGGGGGACAGGCCTTTGGAAACACCATATATTTT CASSLGGQAFGNTIYF
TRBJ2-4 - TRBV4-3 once TGCGCCAGCAGCCAGGCCCCCTGGGGAGGCAAAAACATTCAGTACTTC CASSQAPWGGKNIQYF
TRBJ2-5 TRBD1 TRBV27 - TGTGCCAGCAGTTTCCACGACAGGGGCAGGGAGACCCAGTACTTC CASSFHDRGRETQYF
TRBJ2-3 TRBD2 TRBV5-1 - TGCGCCAGCAGCTTGGCAGGACTAGCGGGATCCACAGATACGCAGTATTTT CASSLAGLAGSTDTQYF
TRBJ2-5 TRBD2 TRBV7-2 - TGTGCCAGCAGCTTCTCTAGCGGGGGCCAAGAGACCCAGTACTTC CASSFSSGGQETQYF
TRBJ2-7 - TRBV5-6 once TGTGCCAGCAGCGGAATTGGAGGGGCCTACGAGCAGTACTTC CASSGIGGAYEQYF
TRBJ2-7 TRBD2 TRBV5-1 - TGCGCCAGCAGCGAAGGGACTAGTGTCGAGCAGTACTTC CASSEGTSVEQYF
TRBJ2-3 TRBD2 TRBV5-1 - TGCGCCAGCCGACTAGCGGGCCTCGCAGATACGCAGTATTTT CASRLAGLADTQYF
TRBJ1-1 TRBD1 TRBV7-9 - TGTGCCAGCAGCATATGGGGGACAGGATTGAACACTGAAGCTTTCTTT CASSIWGTGLNTEAFF
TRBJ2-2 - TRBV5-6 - TGTGCCAGCAGCTTACAGGGACCTTCGAACACCGGGGAGCTGTTTTTT CASSLQGPSNTGELFF
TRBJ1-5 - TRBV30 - TGTGCCTGGACGACGCCGGGACACGGAGCGCGGCCCCAGCATTTT CAWTTPGHGARPQHF
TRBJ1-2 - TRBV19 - TGTGCCAGTATCCCGGGCAGTTCCTATGGCTACACCTTC CASIPGSSYGYTF
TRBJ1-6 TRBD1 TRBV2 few TGTGCCAGCAGCCCACAGGGGCCCTATAATTCACCCCTCCACTTT CASSPQGPYNSPLHF
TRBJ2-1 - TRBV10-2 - TGCGCCAGCAGTGGAGAGGGAGGCTCCTACAATGAGCAGTTCTTC CASSGEGGSYNEQFF
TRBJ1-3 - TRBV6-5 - TGTGCCAGCAGCCTCACGGTCCTCGGAAACACCATATATTTT CASSLTVLGNTIYF
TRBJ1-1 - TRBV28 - TGTGCCAGCAGCCCCCGGAACACTGAAGCTTTCTTT CASSPRNTEAFF
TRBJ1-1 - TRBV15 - TGTGCCACCAGCGGAGGAACGATGAACACTGAAGCTTTCTTT CATSGGTMNTEAFF
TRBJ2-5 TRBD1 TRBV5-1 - TGCGCCAGCAGCCCCACCGGACAGGGGGCAGGAGAGACCCAGTACTTC CASSPTGQGAGETQYF
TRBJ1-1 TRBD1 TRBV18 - TGTGCCAGCTCGCTGACAGGGGCGGCGAACACTGAAGCTTTCTTT CASSLTGAANTEAFF
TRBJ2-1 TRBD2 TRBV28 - TGTGCCAGCAGTTTGACGACTAGCGGGAGATACAATGAGCAGTTCTTC CASSLTTSGRYNEQFF
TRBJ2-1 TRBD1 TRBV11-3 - TGTGCCAGCAGCTTGGGGACAGGGACCTACAATGAGCAGTTCTTC CASSLGTGTYNEQFF
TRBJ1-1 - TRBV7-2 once TGTGCCAGCAGCTTAGCGGCAGGGGTTCTTAAGAACACTGAAGCTTTCTTT CASSLAAGVLKNTEAFF
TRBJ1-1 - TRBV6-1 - TGTGCCAGCAGTTGGGACGGCACTGAAGCTTTCTTT CASSWDGTEAFF
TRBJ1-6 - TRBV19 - TGTGCCAGTAGTATGGAGGCCTCCTATAATTCACCCCTCCACTTT CASSMEASYNSPLHF
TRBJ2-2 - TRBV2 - TGTGCCAGCAGTGTGGGGACAAAAAACACCGGGGAGCTGTTTTTT CASSVGTKNTGELFF
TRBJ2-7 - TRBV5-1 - TGCGCCAGCAGCGGGAACTCCTACGAGCAGTACTTC CASSGNSYEQYF
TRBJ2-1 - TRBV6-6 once TGTGCCAGCAGTTCCCCGGCTAGTAAGTACAATGAGCAGTTCTTC CASSSPASKYNEQFF
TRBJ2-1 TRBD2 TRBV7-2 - TGTGCCAGCAGCTTAGTGGTGACTAGCGGGAGCTCCTACAATGAGCAGTTCTTC CASSLVVTSGSSYNEQFF
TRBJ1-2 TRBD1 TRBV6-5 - TGTGCCAGCAGAGTTACCCCGACAGGGGGCTATGGCTACACCTTC CASRVTPTGGYGYTF
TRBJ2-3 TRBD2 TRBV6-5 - TGTGCCAGCAGTTACTCGAAGGGGACTAGCGGGGATACGCAGTATTTT CASSYSKGTSGDTQYF